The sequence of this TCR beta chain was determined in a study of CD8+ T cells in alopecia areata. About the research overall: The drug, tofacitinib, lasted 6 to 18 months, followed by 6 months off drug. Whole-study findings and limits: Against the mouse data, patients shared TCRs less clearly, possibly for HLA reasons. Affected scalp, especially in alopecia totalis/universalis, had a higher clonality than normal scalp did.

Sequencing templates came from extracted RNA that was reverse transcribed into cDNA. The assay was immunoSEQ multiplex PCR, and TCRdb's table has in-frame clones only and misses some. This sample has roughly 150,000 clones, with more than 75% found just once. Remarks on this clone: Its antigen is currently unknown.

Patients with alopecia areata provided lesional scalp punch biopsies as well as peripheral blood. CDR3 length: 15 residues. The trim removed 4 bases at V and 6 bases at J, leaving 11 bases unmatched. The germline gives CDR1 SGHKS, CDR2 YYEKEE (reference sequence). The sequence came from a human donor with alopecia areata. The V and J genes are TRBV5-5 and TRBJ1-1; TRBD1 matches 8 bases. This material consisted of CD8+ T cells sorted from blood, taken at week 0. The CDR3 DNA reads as TGTGCCAGCAGCATCTTCACAGGGGGTGTTGCTGAAGCTTTCTTT. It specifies CASSIFTGGVAEAFF.